The 11 T cell receptor beta chains reported below all come from one sample, sequenced in a study of blood T cells in healthy people across ages. Sample-barcoded 5' priming and a J-beta primer mix drove a second PCR of roughly 6 to 12 cycles. TCRdb re-derived calls from the 5' RACE reads in MiXCR, one entry per CDR3 protein. Of 1.5 million to 1.8 million distinct CDR3 sequences listed, roughly 43% are singletons. Sequenced sample: blood. The receptors come from a young woman in good health.

This clonotype showed up just a few times. The V and J genes are TRBV5-6 and TRBJ2-7; D perhaps matches TRBD2 (6 bases). Looked up from germline, CDR1 is SGHDT and CDR2 is YYEEEE. CDR3 length: 14 residues. V was pared by 6 bases and J by 1 base, with 14 bases between. The CDR3: CASTKEGGSYEQYF. The DNA for the CDR3 is TGTGCCAGCACGAAGGAGGGAGGATCCTACGAGCAGTACTTC.

V and J are TRBV2 and TRBJ2-7; D may be TRBD1 (5 bases). Germline V lookup: CDR1 SNHLY, CDR2 FYNNEI. V was shortened by 3 bases and J by 3 bases, with 12 bases between the two germline ends. This CDR3 comprises 14 residues. CDR3 nucleotides: TGTGCCAGCAGTGAGGGCAGGGCCTTCTACGAGCAGTACTTC. Protein sequence: CASSEGRAFYEQYF.

This clonotype occurred a few times. The CDR3 coding sequence is TGTGCCAGCAGCCCAGATCACAGCACAGATACGCAGTATTTT. Translated, it gives CASSPDHSTDTQYF. This rearrangement joins TRBV7-2 to TRBJ2-3; D gene unclear. Trimming shortened V by 5 bases and J by 0 bases, and 9 bases separated the two germline ends. This CDR3 has 14 residues. CDR1 and CDR2 (germline): SGHTA, FQGNSA.

V gene TRBV4-3 combines with J gene TRBJ2-2, with 7 bases that match TRBD1. Per the germline V gene, CDR1 is LGHNA and CDR2 is YSLEER. The CDR3 extends over 17 amino acids. Germline trimming cut 0 bases from V and 3 bases from J; bases unmatched to any gene: 7. DNA of the CDR3: TGCGCCAGCAGCCAAGATCACAGGGGCACTTACACCGGGGAGCTGTTTTTT. Translated, it gives CASSQDHRGTYTGELFF.

This clonotype was counted a few times. The V gene is TRBV2, the J gene TRBJ1-2; D not resolved. Looked up from germline, CDR1 is SNHLY and CDR2 is FYNNEI. The CDR3 totals 13 residues. The ends were cut back, 8 bases at V and 2 bases at J, with 12 bases in the middle. Here the CDR3 reads CASGQISNYGYTF. CDR3 DNA: TGTGCCAGCGGGCAGATCTCGAACTATGGCTACACCTTC.

The V and J genes are TRBV7-3 and TRBJ2-3; 11 bases fit TRBD2. CDR1 and CDR2 from the germline V gene are SGHTA and FQGTGA. The CDR3 consists of 15 residues. With V trimmed by 3 bases and J by 1 base, 0 bases remained unmatched. The CDR3 is CASSFSGRGTDTQYF. The CDR3 nucleotides are TGTGCCAGCAGCTTTAGCGGGAGGGGCACAGATACGCAGTATTTT.

J is TRBJ2-7 and V is TRBV4-2; 12 nucleotides agree with TRBD2. Germline V CDR1 and CDR2: LGHNA, YNFKEQ. The ends lost 4 bases at V and 6 bases at J; junction bases unmatched: 7. This CDR3 contains 15 residues. The CDR3 reads CASSRMTSGRSEQYF. As DNA, the CDR3 is TGTGCCAGCAGCCGGATGACTAGCGGGAGATCCGAGCAGTACTTC.

This sequence joins TRBV7-9 and TRBJ2-5; TRBD1 aligns across 7 bases. Losses at the gene ends were 4 bases for V and 2 bases for J; bases not matched to a gene: 10. From germline, CDR1 is SEHNR and CDR2 FQNEAQ (reference sequence). The length of the CDR3 is 16 residues. The CDR3 spells CASSSQSRQGQETQYF. DNA of the CDR3: TGTGCCAGCAGCTCTCAGAGTCGACAGGGACAAGAGACCCAGTACTTC.

This clonotype was picked up a small number of times. The chain carries TRBV4-1 and TRBJ2-1; 8 bases agree with TRBD2. The germline CDR1 and CDR2 sequences are MGHRA and YSYEKL. The junction had 9 bases not matched to a gene; V was cut back by 2 bases and J by 6 bases. The CDR3 runs 16 residues. The CDR3 DNA reads as TGCGCCAGCAGCCAATGGGAGCTAGCGGGCCTCAATGAGCAGTTCTTC. It codes for CASSQWELAGLNEQFF.

The J gene is TRBJ1-5, the V gene TRBV6-1; D call uncertain. There are 11 residues in the CDR3. The V end was cut by 2 bases, the J end by 7 bases, with 3 bases between. Germline CDR1 and CDR2: MNHNS and SASEGT. The CDR3 coding sequence is TGTGCCAGCAGTGAACAGCAGCCCCAGCATTTT. Translating it yields CASSEQQPQHF.

This clonotype was counted between two and nine times. V and J are TRBV10-3 and TRBJ2-7, with 10 bases identical to TRBD1. CDR1 and CDR2 from the germline V gene are ENHRY and SYGVKD. With V trimmed by 11 bases and J by 3 bases, 4 bases remained unmatched. The CDR3 is 12 residues long. The CDR3 DNA is TGTGCCGCCGGGACAGGGGTCTACGAGCAGTACTTC. Translating gives CAAGTGVYEQYF.